The 14 T cell receptor beta chains below all came from one sample that was sequenced in a study of T cell clonality in common variable immunodeficiency. Measured with immunoSEQ multiplex PCR; TCRdb has only the in-frame clones, and not every one. The specimen gives about 40,000 clones without singletons; the ten biggest hold around 2.8%. The sequencing sample was made of peripheral blood mononuclear cells. Receptor source: a person aged 18 to 75 in good health.

Ten or more counts support this clone. Read sequence stops 3 residues before the CDR3 end, and the germline J gene provides the missing end. This chain joins TRBV7-2 and TRBJ1-3; 8 bases match TRBD1. The germline CDR1 and CDR2 sequences are SGHTA and FQGNSA. The CDR3 contains 13 residues. The V segment lost 3 bases and the J segment 8 bases; nucleotides outside the gene matches: 3. CDR3 amino acids: CASSFQGADTIYF. The covered CDR3 bases are TGTGCCAGCAGCTTCCAGGGGGCAGACACC.

This clone was found many times. The read gets to within 3 residues of the CDR3 end, and the germline J gene fills in the rest. V usage is TRBV19 and J usage is TRBJ2-6; TRBD1 matches at 8 bases. The CDR3 is made up of 15 amino acids. Germline trimming cut 7 bases from V and 3 bases from J; bases unmatched to any gene: 5. The germline V gene has CDR1 LNHDA and CDR2 SQIVND (reference sequence). The CDR3 is CASNRGSIGANVLTF. The part of the CDR3 DNA that was read is TGTGCCAGTAACAGGGGGAGTATTGGGGCCAACGTC.

This clone was counted ten times or more. The read is 3 residues too short to cover the CDR3 end, so that end is filled in from the germline J gene. The V and J genes are TRBV2 and TRBJ1-3; possibly TRBD1 for D (6 bases). V was clipped by 5 bases and J by 7 bases, with 15 bases between them. Germline CDR1 is SNHLY and CDR2 is FYNNEI. The CDR3 totals 14 residues. CDR3 DNA (partial): TGTGCCAGCAGTCGTGACAGGAATCAGAACACC. Its protein product is CASSRDRNQNT. The whole CDR3 region reads CASSRDRNQNTIYF.

This clone has a count of ten or more. The CDR3 extends 3 residues past the end of the read, so its final part is completed from the germline J gene. This sequence joins TRBV5-8 and TRBJ2-7; maybe TRBD2 (5 bases). The V end was cut by 2 bases, the J end by 4 bases, with 16 bases between. This CDR3 has 15 amino acids. Germline lookup yields CDR1 SGHTS and CDR2 YDEGEE. This chain's CDR3 is CASSFEDYNSYEQYF. CDR3 DNA, as far as it was read: TGTGCCAGCAGCTTTGAAGACTATAATAGTTACGAG. Full variable domain (rest looked up from reference TRBV5-8 and TRBJ2-7): EAGVTQSPTHLIKTRGQQATLRCSPISGHTSVYWYQQALGLGLQFLLWYDEGEERNRGNFPPRFSGRQFPNYSSELNVNALELEDSALYLCASSFEDYNSYEQYFGPGTRLTVT.

This clone was recorded many times. The read ends 3 residues shy of where the CDR3 ends; the end is completed using the germline J gene. The V gene is TRBV20-1, the J gene TRBJ2-1, with TRBD2 matching 11 bases. There are 15 residues in the CDR3. Germline V gene data show CDR1 as DFQATT and CDR2 as SNEGSKA (reference sequence). V lost 3 bases to trimming and J lost 3 bases; unmatched junction nucleotides: 4. CDR3 in amino acids: CSASPGTSGYNEQFF. The CDR3 bases that were read are TGCAGTGCTAGCCCCGGGACTAGCGGCTACAATGAG.

There are many counts of this clone. The missing CDR3 end, 3 residues past where the read stops, is filled in from the germline J gene. The chain employs TRBV19 and TRBJ1-2; 7 nucleotides line up with TRBD1. The CDR3 loop spans 15 amino acids. The V and J ends lost 7 bases and 1 base, in that order; junction bases with no gene match: 9. In germline, CDR1 is LNHDA, CDR2 SQIVND (reference sequence). CDR3 region: CASMEYRGDNYGYTF. Incomplete CDR3 DNA: TGTGCCAGTATGGAGTACAGGGGAGATAACTATGGC.

The sample holds many counts of this clone. The CDR3 is cut off 3 residues early in the read; its end comes from the germline J gene. The chain combines TRBV5-6 with TRBJ2-1; tentative D call: TRBD1 (6 bases). V lost 3 bases to trimming and J lost 4 bases, with 14 bases between them. This CDR3 is 15 amino acids long. Germline V gives CDR1 SGHDT, CDR2 YYEEEE. The CDR3 bases that were read are TGTGCCAGCAGCTGGGGCTGGGACACTTACAATGAG. Encoded protein: CASSWGWDTYNE. In full, the CDR3 is CASSWGWDTYNEQFF.

This clone was found many times. The DNA read from the CDR3 is TGTGCCAGCAGTGAAGGGACAGGTTCCAATTACAATGAG. This encodes CASSEGTGSNYNE. The full-length CDR3 reads as CASSEGTGSNYNEQFF. This chain uses TRBV2 with TRBJ2-1; TRBD1 matches at 7 bases. Sequencing ends 3 residues short of the CDR3 end; the germline J gene provides the rest. The germline V gene encodes CDR1 SNHLY and CDR2 FYNNEI. The trim removed 1 base at V and 4 bases at J, leaving 7 bases unmatched. The CDR3 loop spans 16 amino acids.

At least ten counts were recorded for this clone. The CDR3 DNA, read in part, is TGCGCCAGCGCTGGGACTAGCGGGGTAGAGACC. Translation: CASAGTSGVET. Given in full, the CDR3 is CASAGTSGVETQYF. V usage is TRBV5-1 and J usage is TRBJ2-5; TRBD2 matches 13 bases. The read stops 3 residues short of the end of the CDR3; the missing end is completed from the germline J gene. V gave up 7 bases and J gave up 4 bases; unmatched junction bases: 4. The CDR3 length is 14 residues. CDR1 and CDR2 from the germline V gene are SGHRS and YFSETQ.

There are a few counts of this clone. The read halts 3 residues ahead of the CDR3 end, with the missing end drawn from the germline J gene. V gene TRBV2 combines with J gene TRBJ1-2; weak D call: TRBD1 (6 bases). The CDR3 has 15 residues. Per the germline V gene, CDR1 is SNHLY and CDR2 is FYNNEI. V was cut by 0 bases and J by 0 bases, with 8 bases left in between. Incomplete CDR3 DNA: TGTGCCAGCAGTGAAGCACGGACAGCTAACTATGGC. Encoded protein: CASSEARTANYG. From start to end, the CDR3 is CASSEARTANYGYTF.

This clone was recorded many times. From the germline J gene comes the end of the CDR3, since the read stops 3 residues before it. V is TRBV7-3 and J is TRBJ2-3; TRBD2 matches at 7 bases. The V gene's germline CDR1 is SGHTA and CDR2 FQGTGA. The CDR3 covers 15 residues. V lost 2 bases and J lost 1; bases outside the gene matches: 3. The chain's CDR3 is CASSLHRGGTDTQYF. CDR3 DNA (partial): TGTGCCAGCAGCTTACATCGGGGGGGCACAGATACG.

A few counts support this clone. The read is 3 residues too short to cover the CDR3 end, so that end is filled in from the germline J gene. The chain has TRBV7-9 and TRBJ1-4; no clear D. This CDR3 contains 15 residues. Germline CDR1 reads SEHNR; CDR2 reads FQNEAQ (reference sequence). With 2 bases removed from V and 4 bases from J, the gap between germline ends came to 11 bases. The CDR3 region is CASSLWSGINEKLFF. The sequenced CDR3 bases are TGTGCCAGCAGCTTATGGTCAGGCATTAATGAAAAA.

This clone has a count of ten or more. The CDR3 goes on 3 residues after the read ends, and that part is filled in from the germline J gene. The chain recombines TRBV2 with TRBJ1-2; D unclear. Germline V lookup: CDR1 SNHLY, CDR2 FYNNEI. The CDR3 is 13 amino acids. Trimming took off 5 bases at V and 0 bases at J, with 7 bases between the two ends. Incomplete CDR3 DNA: TGTGCCAGCAGTCAACGGGCTAACTATGGC. It specifies CASSQRANYG. The full-length CDR3 reads as CASSQRANYGYTF.

This clone was seen ten or more times. The sequenced part of the CDR3 DNA is TGTGCCAGTAGTAGCAGGAAGAGGGGTTCTTATGGC. Residues: CASSSRKRGSYG. The whole CDR3 reads CASSSRKRGSYGYTF. The rearrangement joins TRBV19 to TRBJ1-2; D perhaps matches TRBD1 (5 bases). The read halts 3 residues ahead of the CDR3 end, with the missing end drawn from the germline J gene. CDR3 size: 15 residues. Trimming shortened V by 4 bases and J by 5 bases, and 17 bases separated the two germline ends. Looked up from germline, CDR1 is LNHDA and CDR2 is SQIVND (reference sequence). The full variable domain, its missing parts supplied by reference TRBV19 and TRBJ1-2, is DGGITQSPKYLFRKEGQNVTLSCEQNLNHDAMYWYRQDPGQGLRLIYYSQIVNDFQKGDIAEGYSVSREKKESFPLTVTSAQKNPTAFYLCASSSRKRGSYGYTFGSGTRLTVV.